This TCR beta chain was sequenced for a study of cytomegalovirus exposure and HLA in healthy donors. Worth noting for this clone: The antigen is unknown.

The V end was cut by 1 base, the J end by 5 bases, with 17 bases between. The germline gives CDR1 SEHNR, CDR2 FQNEAQ (reference sequence). This CDR3 region has 16 residues. Primers: 60 Vbeta forward and 13 Jbeta reverse. TCRdb's table, derived via immunoSEQ multiplex PCR, lists solely in-frame clones and lacks some. The sample carries roughly 180,000 clones, roughly 70% recorded once. Regarding the study as a whole: Sequencing probably produced one cluster of sequence variants that were highly shared.

Participants comprised healthy donors of bone marrow. The sequence was collected from a male donor in good health and CMV-seronegative. V usage is TRBV7-9 and J usage is TRBJ1-2, with unresolved D. The sample taken for sequencing was PBMCs. CDR3 in DNA: TGTGCCAGCAGCTTAGGTGCAGGTTTATCAGTTTATGGCTACACCTTC. Its translation: CASSLGAGLSVYGYTF.